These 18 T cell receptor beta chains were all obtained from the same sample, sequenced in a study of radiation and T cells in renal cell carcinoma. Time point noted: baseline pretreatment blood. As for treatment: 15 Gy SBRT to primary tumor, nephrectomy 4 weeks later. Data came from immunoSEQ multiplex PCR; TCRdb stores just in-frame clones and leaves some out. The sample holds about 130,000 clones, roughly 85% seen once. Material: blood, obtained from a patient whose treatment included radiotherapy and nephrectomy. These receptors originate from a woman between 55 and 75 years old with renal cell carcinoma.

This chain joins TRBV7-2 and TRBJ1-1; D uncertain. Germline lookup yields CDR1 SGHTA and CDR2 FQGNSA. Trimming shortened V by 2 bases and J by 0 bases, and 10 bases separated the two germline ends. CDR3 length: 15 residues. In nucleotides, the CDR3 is TGTGCCAGCAGCTTATTACCCGTTATGAACACTGAAGCTTTCTTT. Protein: CASSLLPVMNTEAFF.

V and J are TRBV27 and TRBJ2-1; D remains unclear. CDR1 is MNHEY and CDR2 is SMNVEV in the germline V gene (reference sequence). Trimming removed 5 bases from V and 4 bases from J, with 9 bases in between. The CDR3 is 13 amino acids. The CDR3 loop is CASSSQEYNEQFF. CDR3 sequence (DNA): TGTGCCAGCAGTAGCCAGGAGTACAATGAGCAGTTCTTC.

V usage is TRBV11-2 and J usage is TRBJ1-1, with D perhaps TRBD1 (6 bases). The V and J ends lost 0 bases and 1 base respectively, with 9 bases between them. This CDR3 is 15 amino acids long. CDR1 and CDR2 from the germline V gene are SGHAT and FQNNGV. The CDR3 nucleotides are TGTGCCAGCAGCTTAGAACGGGGGCCGAACACTGAAGCTTTCTTT. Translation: CASSLERGPNTEAFF.

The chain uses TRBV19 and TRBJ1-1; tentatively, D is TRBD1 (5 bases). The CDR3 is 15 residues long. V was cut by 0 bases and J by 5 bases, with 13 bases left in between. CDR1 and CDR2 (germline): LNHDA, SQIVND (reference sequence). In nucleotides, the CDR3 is TGTGCCAGTAGTATAGATGGGGGGTCGGGGACTGAAGCTTTCTTT. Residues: CASSIDGGSGTEAFF.

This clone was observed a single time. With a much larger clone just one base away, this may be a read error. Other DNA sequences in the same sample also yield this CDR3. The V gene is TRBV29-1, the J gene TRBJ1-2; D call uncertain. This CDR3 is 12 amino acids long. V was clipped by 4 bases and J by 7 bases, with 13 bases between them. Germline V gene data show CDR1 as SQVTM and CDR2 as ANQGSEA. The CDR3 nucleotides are TGCAGCGTTGCTACGCTGAGGAGTGGCTACACCTTC. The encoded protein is CSVATLRSGYTF.

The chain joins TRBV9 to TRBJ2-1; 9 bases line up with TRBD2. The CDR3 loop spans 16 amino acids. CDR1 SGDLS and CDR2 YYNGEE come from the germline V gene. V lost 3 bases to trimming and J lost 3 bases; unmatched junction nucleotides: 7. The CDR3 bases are TGTGCCAGCAGCGCCCGCCTAGCGGGGAACTACAATGAGCAGTTCTTC. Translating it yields CASSARLAGNYNEQFF.

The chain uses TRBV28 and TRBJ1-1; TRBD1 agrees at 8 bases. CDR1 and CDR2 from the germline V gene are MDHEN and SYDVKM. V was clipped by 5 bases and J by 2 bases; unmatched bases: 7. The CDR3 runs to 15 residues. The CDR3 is CASSPPQGANTEAFF. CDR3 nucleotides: TGTGCCAGCAGTCCCCCCCAGGGGGCTAACACTGAAGCTTTCTTT.

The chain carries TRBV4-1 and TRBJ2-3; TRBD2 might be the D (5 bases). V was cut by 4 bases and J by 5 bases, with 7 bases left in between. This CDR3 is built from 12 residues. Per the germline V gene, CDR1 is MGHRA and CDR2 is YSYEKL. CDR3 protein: CASSPRGDTQYF. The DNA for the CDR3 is TGCGCCAGCAGCCCTCGGGGAGATACGCAGTATTTT.

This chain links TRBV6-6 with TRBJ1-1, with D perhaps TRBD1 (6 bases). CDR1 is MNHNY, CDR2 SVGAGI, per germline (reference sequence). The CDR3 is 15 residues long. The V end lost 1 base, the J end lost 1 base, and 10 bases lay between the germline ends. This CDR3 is CASSYLPGANTEAFF. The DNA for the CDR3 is TGTGCCAGCAGTTACTTGCCAGGGGCGAACACTGAAGCTTTCTTT.

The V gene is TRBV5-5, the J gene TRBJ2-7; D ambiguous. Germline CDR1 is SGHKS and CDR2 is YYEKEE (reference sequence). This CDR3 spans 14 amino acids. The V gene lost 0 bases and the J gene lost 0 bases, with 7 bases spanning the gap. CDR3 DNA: TGTGCCAGCAGCTTGGAGGCTACCTCCTACGAGCAGTACTTC. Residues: CASSLEATSYEQYF.

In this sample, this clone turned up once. CDR3 amino acids: CASSPGPVYEQYF. The DNA for the CDR3 is TGTGCCAGCTCACCAGGGCCCGTCTACGAGCAGTACTTC. This chain joins TRBV18 and TRBJ2-7; D is unclear. V was trimmed by 2 bases and J by 3 bases, leaving 8 bases between them. The CDR3 is 13 amino acids. The V gene's germline CDR1 is KGHSH and CDR2 LQKENI. The full variable domain, in which reference TRBV18 and TRBJ2-7 provide the parts outside the CDR3, is NAGVMQNPRHLVRRRGQEARLRCSPMKGHSHVYWYRQLPEEGLKFMVYLQKENIIDESGMPKERFSAEFPKEGPSILRIQQVVRGDSAAYFCASSPGPVYEQYFGPGTRLTVT.

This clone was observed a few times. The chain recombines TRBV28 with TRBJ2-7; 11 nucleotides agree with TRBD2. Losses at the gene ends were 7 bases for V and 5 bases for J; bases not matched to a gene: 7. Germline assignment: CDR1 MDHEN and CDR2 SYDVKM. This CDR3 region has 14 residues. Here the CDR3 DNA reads TGTGCCAGCACCATAGCGGGAGGGATCCACGAGCAGTACTTC. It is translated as CASTIAGGIHEQYF.

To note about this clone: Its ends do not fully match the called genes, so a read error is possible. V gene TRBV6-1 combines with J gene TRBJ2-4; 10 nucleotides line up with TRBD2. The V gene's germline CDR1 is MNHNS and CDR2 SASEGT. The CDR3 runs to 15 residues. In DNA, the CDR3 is TGTGCCAGCAGTTCTACGAGCGGGAGGGAGGGTAACGGGGGCTTC. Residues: CASSSTSGREGNGGF.

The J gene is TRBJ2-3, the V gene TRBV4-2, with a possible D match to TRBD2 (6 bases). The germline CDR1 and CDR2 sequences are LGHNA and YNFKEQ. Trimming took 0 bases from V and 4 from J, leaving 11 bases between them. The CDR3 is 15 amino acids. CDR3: CASSQDRGSPDTQYF. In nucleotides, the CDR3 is TGTGCCAGCAGCCAAGATCGGGGGTCACCAGATACGCAGTATTTT.

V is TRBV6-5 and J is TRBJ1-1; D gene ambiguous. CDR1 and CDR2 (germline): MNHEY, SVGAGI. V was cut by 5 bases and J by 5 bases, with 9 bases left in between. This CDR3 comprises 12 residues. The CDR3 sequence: CASSRQWTEAFF. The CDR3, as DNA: TGTGCCAGCAGTCGGCAGTGGACTGAAGCTTTCTTT.

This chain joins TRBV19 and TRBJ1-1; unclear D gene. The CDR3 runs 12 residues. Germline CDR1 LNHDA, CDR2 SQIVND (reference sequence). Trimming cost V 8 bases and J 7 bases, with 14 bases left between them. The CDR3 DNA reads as TGTGCCAGTGGGGTTTCGAGGGATGAAGCTTTCTTT. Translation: CASGVSRDEAFF.

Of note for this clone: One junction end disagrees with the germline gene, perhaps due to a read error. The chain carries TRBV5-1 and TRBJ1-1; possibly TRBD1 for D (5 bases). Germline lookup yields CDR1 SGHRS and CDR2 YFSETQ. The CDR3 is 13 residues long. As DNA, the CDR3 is TGTGCCAGCAGCCCCCAGGATTTAGGGGCAGCTTTCTTT. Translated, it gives CASSPQDLGAAFF.

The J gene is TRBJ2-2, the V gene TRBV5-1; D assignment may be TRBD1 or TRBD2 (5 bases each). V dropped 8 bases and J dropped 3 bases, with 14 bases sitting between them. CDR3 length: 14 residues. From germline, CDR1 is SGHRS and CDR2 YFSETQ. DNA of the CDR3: TGCGCCAGTAACGAGGGGTCTCACACCGGGGAGCTGTTTTTT. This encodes CASNEGSHTGELFF.